This TCR beta chain was recovered during a study of blood T cell repertoires in COVID-19. Libraries were prepared by immunoSEQ multiplex PCR; TCRdb keeps only in-frame clonotypes and omits some of them. Counted here are 140,000 to 150,000 clones, 80% to 90% occurring once; the ten biggest clones make up 13%. Germline V gene lookup returns CDR1 PRHDT and CDR2 FYEKMQ (reference sequence). J was trimmed by 6 bases and V by 4 bases; bases with no gene match: 10. This CDR3 is 16 amino acids long. Sequencing was carried out using peripheral blood. The chain carries TRBV13 and TRBJ2-3; 10 bases match TRBD1. The receptor was isolated from a man between 18 and 29 years old with COVID-19, enrolled during active disease. The CDR3 nucleotides read TGTGCCAGCAGCTCTACCCGGGACAGGGGATCTGATACGCAGTATTTT. Protein: CASSSTRDRGSDTQYF. The variable domain in full, with the rest retrieved from reference TRBV13 and TRBJ2-3, is AAGVIQSPRHLIKEKRETATLKCYPIPRHDTVYWYQQGPGQDPQFLISFYEKMQSDKGSIPDRFSAQQFSDYHSELNMSSLELGDSALYFCASSSTRDRGSDTQYFGPGTRLTVL.